The 26 T cell receptor beta chains listed next were all sequenced from one sample in a study of blood T cell repertoires in COVID-19. Some clones are missing from TCRdb's copy, which holds only in-frame ones; the method was immunoSEQ multiplex PCR. The sample has tens of thousands of clones; around 91% are singletons. Sequencing input: peripheral blood. The receptor set was obtained from a human donor in a cohort sampled during active COVID-19.

The table lists this clone with a count of one. The chain joins TRBV27 to TRBJ2-7; 8 nucleotides agree with TRBD1. V lost 9 bases, J lost 7 bases, and 11 bases stayed unmatched. The CDR3 spans 13 residues. Per germline, CDR1 MNHEY and CDR2 SMNVEV (reference sequence). The CDR3 spells CARGTGPTGEQYF. The CDR3 DNA sequence: TGTGCCAGAGGGACAGGCCCGACAGGAGAGCAGTACTTC.

The V call is TRBV27, the J call TRBJ2-7; a weak D match, TRBD2 (7 bases). V lost 5 bases and J lost 3, with 17 bases in between. The CDR3 is made up of 15 amino acids. Germline loops: CDR1 MNHEY, CDR2 SMNVEV (reference sequence). Here the CDR3 reads CASSLGGRGGYEQYF. CDR3 nucleotides: TGTGCCAGCAGTCTCGGGGGGAGAGGGGGCTACGAGCAGTACTTC.

This chain connects TRBV3-1 (or the pseudogene TRBV3-2) to TRBJ2-7; TRBD1 is a possible D gene (5 bases). The germline V gene encodes CDR1 LGHDT and CDR2 YNNKEL (reference sequence). V lost 3 bases and J 6 bases, leaving 9 bases between the germline ends. The CDR3 totals 12 residues. The CDR3, as DNA: TGTGCCAGCAGCCATGCCAGGGTCGAGCAGTACTTC. Translation: CASSHARVEQYF.

This chain links TRBV19 with TRBJ2-6, with 9 bases aligning to TRBD1. The CDR3 loop spans 18 amino acids. CDR1 and CDR2 from the germline V gene are LNHDA and SQIVND (reference sequence). J was trimmed by 4 bases and V by 3 bases; bases with no gene match: 10. Here the CDR3 reads CASSIWDRAPTGANVLTF. Here the CDR3 DNA reads TGTGCCAGTAGTATCTGGGACAGGGCCCCCACGGGGGCCAACGTCCTGACTTTC.

V is TRBV7-2 and J is TRBJ1-2, with D perhaps TRBD1 (5 bases). V was clipped by 2 bases and J by 4 bases, with 23 bases between them. Germline values: CDR1 SGHTA, CDR2 FQGNSA. The CDR3 runs to 18 residues. The CDR3 region is CASSLLAIGVREFYGYTF. CDR3 nucleotides: TGTGCCAGCAGCTTACTTGCGATAGGGGTCAGGGAATTCTATGGCTACACCTTC.

CDR3 bases: TGTGCCAGCAGCTTCTTACGGGACAGACCACCCTATGGCTACACCTTC. Translated, it gives CASSFLRDRPPYGYTF. The chain has TRBV11-2 and TRBJ1-2, with 7 nucleotides matching TRBD1. V shed 3 bases and J 4 bases; nucleotides not matched to a gene: 11. Per germline, CDR1 SGHAT and CDR2 FQNNGV. The CDR3 spans 16 residues.

The rearrangement uses TRBV5-4 and TRBJ1-5; 10 bases align to TRBD1. Germline CDR1 is SGHNT and CDR2 is YYREEE (reference sequence). The CDR3 has 17 residues. The V segment lost 4 bases and the J segment 4 bases; nucleotides outside the gene matches: 11. CDR3: CASSILRTDRGNQPQHF. The CDR3 DNA follows: TGTGCCAGCAGCATCCTCCGAACGGACAGGGGGAATCAGCCCCAGCATTTT.

The rearrangement uses TRBV4-3 and TRBJ1-2; no clear D. Germline-derived CDR1 and CDR2 are LGHNA and YSLEER. V lost 0 bases and J lost 4, with 9 bases in between. CDR3 length equals 14 residues. CDR3 in amino acids: CASSQDSGSYGYTF. CDR3 DNA sequence: TGCGCCAGCAGCCAAGACTCGGGGTCCTATGGCTACACCTTC.

The rearrangement links TRBV6-5 to TRBJ1-1, with D possibly being TRBD1 (6 bases). Germline V gene lookup returns CDR1 MNHEY and CDR2 SVGAGI. There are 15 residues in the CDR3. Trimming removed 10 bases from V and 7 bases from J, with 25 bases in between. For the CDR3, the DNA is TGTGCCACCCTCTTTTCTACAGGGACCAACGGTGAAGCTTTCTTT. Protein sequence: CATLFSTGTNGEAFF.

The chain recombines TRBV11-2 with TRBJ2-7; D might be TRBD1 (6 bases). The germline CDR1 and CDR2 sequences are SGHAT and FQNNGV. V gave up 1 base and J gave up 0 bases, with 13 bases separating them. CDR3 length: 16 residues. The CDR3 is CASSLGLSQGSYEQYF. Written as DNA, the CDR3 is TGTGCCAGCAGCTTAGGATTGTCACAGGGCTCCTACGAGCAGTACTTC.

This clone has a single count. This chain links TRBV30 with TRBJ2-7, with 7 nucleotides matching TRBD1. The CDR3 spans 12 residues. In germline, CDR1 is GTSNPN, CDR2 SVGIG (reference sequence). Trimming removed 5 bases from V and 6 bases from J; junction bases left unmatched: 7. The CDR3 DNA is TGTGCCTGGGGACAGACAGGGCCCGAGCAGTACTTC. Protein sequence: CAWGQTGPEQYF.

The rearrangement uses TRBV5-6 and TRBJ1-1; possible D gene TRBD1, 5 bases. Germline V gene sequence: CDR1 SGHDT, CDR2 YYEEEE. This CDR3 comprises 17 residues. The V gene lost 0 bases and the J gene lost 3 bases, with 18 bases spanning the gap. The CDR3: CASSLVSSARAYTEAFF. As DNA, the CDR3 is TGTGCCAGCAGCTTGGTATCTTCGGCCAGGGCTTACACTGAAGCTTTCTTT. Combining the CDR3 with reference TRBV5-6 and TRBJ1-1 gives the whole variable domain DAGVTQSPTHLIKTRGQQVTLRCSPKSGHDTVSWYQQALGQGPQFIFQYYEEEERQRGNFPDRFSGHQFPNYSSELNVNALLLGDSALYLCASSLVSSARAYTEAFFGQGTRLTVV.

This chain uses TRBV28 with TRBJ2-7, with 7 positions matching TRBD1. The CDR3 totals 13 residues. Germline CDR1 and CDR2: MDHEN and SYDVKM. Trimming took 2 bases from V and 4 from J; bases not matched to a gene: 2. This CDR3 is CASSLATGYEQYF. CDR3 DNA sequence: TGTGCCAGCAGTTTAGCGACAGGGTACGAGCAGTACTTC.

J is TRBJ1-6 and V is TRBV4-1; D is possibly TRBD1 (5 bases). The CDR3 sequence is 13 residues long. V lost 5 bases to trimming and J lost 8 bases, with 10 bases between them. From germline, CDR1 is MGHRA and CDR2 YSYEKL. The CDR3 is CASSVGGDSPLHF. Here the CDR3 DNA reads TGCGCCAGCAGCGTGGGGGGGGATTCACCCCTCCACTTT.

The chain joins TRBV5-1 to TRBJ1-4, with D perhaps TRBD1 (6 bases). Germline values: CDR1 SGHRS, CDR2 YFSETQ. The CDR3 has 17 residues. V was shortened by 5 bases and J by 0 bases, with 17 bases between the two germline ends. CDR3 DNA sequence: TGCGCCAGCAGGCGGGGGGGGACACTCGCAACTAATGAAAAACTGTTTTTT. Encoded protein: CASRRGGTLATNEKLFF.

The V call is TRBV9, the J call TRBJ1-1, with D possibly matching TRBD1 (5 bases). Trimming pared 2 bases from V and 2 bases from J, leaving 10 bases between. The V gene's germline CDR1 is SGDLS and CDR2 YYNGEE. The CDR3 totals 14 residues. This CDR3 is CASSVDTSNTEAFF. For the CDR3, the DNA is TGTGCCAGCAGCGTGGACACCTCTAACACTGAAGCTTTCTTT.

This clone occurred a few times. The V call is TRBV7-2, the J call TRBJ1-1; 7 bases are shared with TRBD1. The CDR3 is 14 residues long. Germline lookup yields CDR1 SGHTA and CDR2 FQGNSA. Unmatched junction bases numbered 4, after V lost 5 bases and J lost 1 base. Here the CDR3 reads CASSKGQTNTEAFF. The CDR3 coding sequence is TGTGCCAGCAGCAAGGGACAGACGAACACTGAAGCTTTCTTT.

The chain is built from TRBV6-5 and TRBJ1-1; D gene uncertain. Per the germline V gene, CDR1 is MNHEY and CDR2 is SVGAGI. Trimming removed 7 bases from V and 10 bases from J, with 16 bases in between. This CDR3 is built from 12 residues. DNA for the CDR3: TGTGCCAGCATTTCTCGCGGGAGGGTAGCTTTCTTT. It is translated as CASISRGRVAFF.

The CDR3 sequence: CASSEGLGGIGYEQYF. Written as DNA, the CDR3 is TGTGCCAGCAGTGAAGGGCTCGGAGGGATCGGCTACGAGCAGTACTTC. This chain connects TRBV6-1 to TRBJ2-7; perhaps TRBD2 as D (6 bases). V was trimmed by 1 base and J by 3 bases, leaving 16 bases between them. Germline V gene lookup returns CDR1 MNHNS and CDR2 SASEGT. This CDR3 region has 16 residues.

The chain combines TRBV7-9 with TRBJ1-6; D might be TRBD1 (5 bases). The CDR3 is 16 amino acids. V lost 4 bases, J lost 6 bases, and 16 bases lay in between. Germline V lookup: CDR1 SEHNR, CDR2 FQNEAQ (reference sequence). The CDR3 coding sequence is TGTGCCAGCAGCTCGCCCTCCAGGGTTCTTAATTCACCCCTCCACTTT. It translates to CASSSPSRVLNSPLHF.

Details on this clone: Other DNA sequences in this sample translate to the same CDR3. This chain connects TRBV3-1 (or the pseudogene TRBV3-2) to TRBJ2-6, with unresolved D. CDR1 LGHDT and CDR2 YNNKEL come from the germline V gene (reference sequence). V was cut by 0 bases and J by 1 base, with 4 bases left in between. The CDR3 has 15 amino acids. CDR3 loop: CASSQDLSGANVLTF. DNA of the CDR3: TGTGCCAGCAGCCAAGATCTATCTGGGGCCAACGTCCTGACTTTC.

This chain links TRBV27 with TRBJ2-7; 9 nucleotides match TRBD1. V lost 3 bases, J lost 1 base, and 10 bases stayed unmatched. There are 17 residues in the CDR3. Germline lookup yields CDR1 MNHEY and CDR2 SMNVEV (reference sequence). CDR3 in amino acids: CASSFLAGTGKSYEQYF. CDR3 in DNA: TGTGCCAGCAGTTTCCTCGCCGGGACAGGGAAATCCTACGAGCAGTACTTC.

The CDR3 coding sequence is TGCGCCAGCAGCTTGGCCTTACAGGGGGCATATCACGAGCAGTACTTC. This codes for CASSLALQGAYHEQYF. The rearrangement uses TRBV5-1 and TRBJ2-7; 9 bases match TRBD1. CDR3 size: 16 residues. The germline V gene encodes CDR1 SGHRS and CDR2 YFSETQ. V lost 0 bases, J lost 5 bases, and 9 bases stayed unmatched.

The chain is built from TRBV19 and TRBJ1-3; no firm D call. In germline, CDR1 is LNHDA, CDR2 SQIVND (reference sequence). The CDR3 is made up of 15 amino acids. With 7 bases removed from V and 0 bases from J, the gap between germline ends came to 13 bases. CDR3 bases: TGTGCCAGTAAGAACAGTGCGAGCTCTGGAAACACCATATATTTT. It encodes CASKNSASSGNTIYF.

The chain combines TRBV19 with TRBJ1-5; 7 bases are a match to TRBD1. V shed 10 bases and J 4 bases; nucleotides not matched to a gene: 7. The germline V gene has CDR1 LNHDA and CDR2 SQIVND (reference sequence). The CDR3 runs to 13 residues. For the CDR3, the DNA is TGTGCCATTTCCGGGACAGCTAATCAGCCCCAGCATTTT. This encodes CAISGTANQPQHF.

The V gene is TRBV3-1 (or the pseudogene TRBV3-2), the J gene TRBJ2-7; TRBD2 matches 14 bases. V shed 2 bases and J 0 bases; nucleotides not matched to a gene: 15. The CDR3 is made up of 21 amino acids. CDR1 is LGHDT, CDR2 YNNKEL, per germline (reference sequence). CDR3 sequence: CASSQPWMGTSGGPSSYEQYF. The CDR3 DNA reads TGTGCCAGCAGCCAACCTTGGATGGGGACTAGCGGGGGCCCCAGCTCCTACGAGCAGTACTTC.